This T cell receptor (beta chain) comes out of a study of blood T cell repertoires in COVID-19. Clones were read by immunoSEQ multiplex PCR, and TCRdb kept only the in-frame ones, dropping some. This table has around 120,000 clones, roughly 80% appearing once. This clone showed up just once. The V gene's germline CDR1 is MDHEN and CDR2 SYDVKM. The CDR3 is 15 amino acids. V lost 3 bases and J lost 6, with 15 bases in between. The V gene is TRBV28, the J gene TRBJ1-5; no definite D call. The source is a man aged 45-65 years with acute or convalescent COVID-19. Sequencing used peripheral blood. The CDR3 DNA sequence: TGTGCCAGCAGTTTCGAGGGCAGAGGCAGTCAGCCCCAGCATTTT. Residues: CASSFEGRGSQPQHF.